Shown below are 10 T cell receptor beta chains from a single sample sequenced in a study of tumor-infiltrating lymphocytes in glioblastoma multiforme. TCR beta libraries were built from RNA through three nested multiplex PCR rounds using modified ARM-PCR. TCRdb itself ran the multiplex PCR reads through MiXCR, one entry per CDR3 protein. The repertoire includes about 15,000 distinct CDR3 sequences, about 69% of them detected once, and more than 30% sits in the top ten. Sequences were obtained from brain tumor tissue. The receptors here all came from a male donor with glioblastoma.

The chain couples TRBV20-1 to TRBJ2-7, with TRBD2 matching over 10 bases. In germline, CDR1 is DFQATT, CDR2 SNEGSKA (reference sequence). The CDR3 spans 14 residues. With V trimmed by 2 bases and J by 4 bases, 5 bases remained unmatched. CDR3 in amino acids: CSARRLAGGYEQYF. Here the CDR3 DNA reads TGCAGTGCTAGAAGGTTAGCGGGAGGTTACGAGCAGTACTTC.

The CDR3 sequence is CSARDGQGASKETQYF. CDR3 nucleotide sequence: TGCAGTGCTAGGGATGGGCAGGGGGCGTCTAAAGAGACCCAGTACTTC. The chain carries TRBV20-1 and TRBJ2-5; 8 bases are a match to TRBD1. The CDR3 is 16 amino acids. From germline, CDR1 is DFQATT and CDR2 SNEGSKA (reference sequence). Trimming cost V 3 bases and J 3 bases; bases outside gene matches: 12.

Worth noting for this clonotype: The final CDR3 position lacks the conserved phenylalanine or tryptophan, pointing to a likely read error. V gene TRBV20-1 combines with J gene TRBJ2-3; D might be TRBD1 or TRBD2, each matching 5 bases. Germline assignment: CDR1 DFQATT and CDR2 SNEGSKA (reference sequence). The CDR3 has 15 amino acids. V dropped 8 bases and J dropped 4 bases, with 22 bases sitting between them. CDR3 bases: TGCAGTTCGAGTCGGGGCGGAAGTATCGCAGATACGCAGTATTCT. Amino acid sequence: CSSSRGGSIADTQYS.

This rearrangement joins TRBV6-1 to TRBJ2-4; D may be TRBD2 (6 bases). Germline values: CDR1 MNHNS, CDR2 SASEGT. Trimming took off 8 bases at V and 5 bases at J, with 19 bases between the two ends. CDR3 length equals 15 residues. The CDR3 sequence: CASFGTSIDQNIQYF. In DNA form, the CDR3 reads TGTGCCAGCTTTGGTACTAGCATTGACCAAAACATTCAGTACTTC.

This clonotype has just a few counts. The V call is TRBV11-3, the J call TRBJ2-1; 12 nucleotides agree with TRBD2. The germline CDR1 and CDR2 sequences are SGHNT and YENEEA. V gave up 5 bases and J gave up 10 bases; unmatched junction bases: 9. The CDR3 runs to 15 residues. The CDR3, as DNA: TGTGCCAGCAGCCCCGGGACTAGCGGGTCTGAGGAGCAGTTCTTC. Its translation: CASSPGTSGSEEQFF. Drawing the rest from reference TRBV11-3 and TRBJ2-1, the complete variable domain is EAGVVQSPRYKIIEKKQPVAFWCNPISGHNTLYWYLQNLGQGPELLIRYENEEAVDDSQLPKDRFSAERLKGVDSTLKIQPAELGDSAVYLCASSPGTSGSEEQFFGPGTRLTVL.

The V call is TRBV29-1, the J call TRBJ1-2, with 7 bases aligning to TRBD1. The CDR3 sequence is 15 residues long. CDR1 is SQVTM and CDR2 is ANQGSEA in the germline V gene. Trimming removed 6 bases from V and 2 bases from J; junction bases left unmatched: 12. The CDR3 here is CSVVTSGTENYGYTF. The DNA of the CDR3 is TGCAGCGTCGTAACATCCGGGACAGAAAACTATGGCTACACCTTC.

This sequence joins TRBV6-5 and TRBJ2-7; D could derive from TRBD1 or TRBD2 (5 bases each). The V end lost 9 bases, the J end lost 3 bases, and 18 bases lay between the germline ends. The CDR3 runs 14 residues. Germline lookup yields CDR1 MNHEY and CDR2 SVGAGI. The CDR3 loop is CASYSGQVGYEQYF. DNA for the CDR3: TGTGCCAGTTACTCGGGGCAGGTCGGCTACGAGCAGTACTTC.

Concerning this clonotype: The CDR3 does not end in the conserved phenylalanine or tryptophan, so this is likely a read error. The chain links TRBV4-1 to TRBJ2-5, with D perhaps matching TRBD2 (5 bases). Germline CDR1 reads MGHRA; CDR2 reads YSYEKL. The CDR3 has 17 residues. CDR3 loop: CASSHPAEGWIQEIQYL. For the CDR3, the DNA is TGCGCCAGCAGCCACCCCGCTGAGGGCTGGATCCAAGAGATCCAGTACTTA.

In the case of this clonotype: A much larger clonotype is one base distant, so this may be a read error. The chain carries TRBV11-3 and TRBJ2-5, with 9 bases aligning to TRBD2. V was pared by 5 bases and J by 4 bases, with 5 bases of the junction left unmatched. Germline values: CDR1 SGHNT, CDR2 YENEEA. This CDR3 is 14 amino acids long. The CDR3 loop is CASSRGRAPETQYF. The CDR3 DNA reads as TGTGCCAGCAGCCGCGGGAGGGCCCCAGAGACCCAGTACTTC. Full variable domain (missing parts from reference TRBV11-3 and TRBJ2-5): EAGVVQSPRYKIIEKKQPVAFWCNPISGHNTLYWYLQNLGQGPELLIRYENEEAVDDSQLPKDRFSAERLKGVDSTLKIQPAELGDSAVYLCASSRGRAPETQYFGPGTRLLVL.

To note about this clonotype: One end of the junction does not line up with germline, which may come from a read error. The rearrangement links TRBV11-2 to TRBJ2-5; tentative D call: TRBD1 (6 bases). The CDR3 totals 13 residues. CDR1 is SGHAT and CDR2 is FQNNGV in the germline V gene. Here the CDR3 reads CVSSRDRRETQYF. The CDR3 DNA reads TGTGTCAGCAGCCGCGACAGGCGAGAGACCCAGTACTTC.